This entry concerns a single T cell receptor beta chain. Its specific antigen is unknown. The sample holds no much larger clone one base away, and base qualities are not on file. The instrument was an Illumina HiSeq 2500. Quantitative 5'-RACE with molecular barcodes was the method used to prepare the TCR beta libraries. Concerning the study's data processing: A new computational method, built on a probabilistic model of VDJ rearrangement, was used to identify disease-linked TCR variants. TCRdb passed the public sequencing reads through fastp at Q25 and MiXCR, retaining productive beta sequences. Each entry is one CDR3 protein sequence, shown with its most common DNA and genes. The V and J calls shown here were made by TCRdb, not taken from the authors' results. A total of under 450,000 distinct CDR3 sequences appear in this sample, more than 20% of them only once. The leading ten clones occupy roughly 14% of the sample.

The data derive from a study of CD8 T cells in ankylosing spondylitis (dated by TCRdb to 2016 to 2017). In terms of the full investigation: The study set out to find disease-linked TCR variants by profiling T cell receptor beta repertoires in ankylosing spondylitis patients and healthy donors. The full study cohort comprised 25 ankylosing spondylitis patients and around 100 healthy donors. Peripheral blood was sampled, and synovial fluid was additionally collected from ankylosing spondylitis patients.

What the authors observed across the whole study: Some motif variants had previously been reported in the synovial fluid and blood of reactive arthritis patients, which suggests shared mechanisms of disease initiation. The disease-linked clones were reported as significantly enriched in matched synovial fluid samples from ankylosing spondylitis patients. Blood from ankylosing spondylitis patients appeared to be characterized by a TCR beta motif composed of about eight highly homologous amino acid variants. In peripheral blood, the disease-linked clones were found at relatively low frequencies and had a CD8+ phenotype.

Ends trimmed: V by 5 bases, J by 2 bases; bases unmatched to a gene: 3. CDR1 and CDR2 are read off the germline V gene as SQVTM and ANQGSEA. Reading from cysteine to phenylalanine, the CDR3 counts 13 amino acids. Just CDR3 DNA is preserved here, 39 bases in frame from base 1. The sequence joins TRBV29-1 to TRBJ2-7; 10 of the junction bases match TRBD1. Material: blood, either unsorted or a sorted T cell fraction (not recorded which). The clonotype comes from a male donor with ankylosing spondylitis or in good health (not recorded which). For the CDR3, the sequence is CSVRDRGPYEQYF. At the DNA level, the sequence is TGCAGCGTTCGGGACAGGGGACCCTACGAGCAGTACTTC.